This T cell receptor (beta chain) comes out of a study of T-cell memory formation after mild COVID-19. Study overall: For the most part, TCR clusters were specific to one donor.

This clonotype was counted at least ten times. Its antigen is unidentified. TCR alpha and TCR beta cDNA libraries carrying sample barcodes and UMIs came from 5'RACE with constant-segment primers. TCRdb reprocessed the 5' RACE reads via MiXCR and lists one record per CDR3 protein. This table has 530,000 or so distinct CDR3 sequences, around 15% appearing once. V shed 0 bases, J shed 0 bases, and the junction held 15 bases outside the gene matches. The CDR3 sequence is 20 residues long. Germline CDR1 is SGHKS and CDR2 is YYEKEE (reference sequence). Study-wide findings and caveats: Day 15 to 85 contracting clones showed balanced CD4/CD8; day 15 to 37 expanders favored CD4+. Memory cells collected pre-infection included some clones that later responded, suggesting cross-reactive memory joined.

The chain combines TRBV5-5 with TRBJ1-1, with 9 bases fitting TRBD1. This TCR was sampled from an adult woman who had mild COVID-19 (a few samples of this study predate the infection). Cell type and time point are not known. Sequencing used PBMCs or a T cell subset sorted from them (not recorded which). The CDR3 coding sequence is TGTGCCAGCAGCTTGGGAGGGACAGGGCCCTTGGCGCGGATGAACACTGAAGCTTTCTTT. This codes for CASSLGGTGPLARMNTEAFF.